This T cell receptor (beta chain) was sequenced in a study of T cell responses to AZD1222 COVID-19 vaccine. V shed 6 bases, J shed 0 bases, and the junction held 6 bases outside the gene matches. Per the germline V gene, CDR1 is KGHDR and CDR2 is SFDVKD. The CDR3 consists of 15 residues. A note on this clone: Its antigen is not known.

Some clones are missing from TCRdb's copy, which holds only in-frame ones; the method was immunoSEQ multiplex PCR. This sample carries 100,000 to 150,000 clones, roughly 87% of them seen once, and the ten largest clones take roughly a tenth. General observations from the study: The donor cohort was predominantly white British with a female majority, and clonal diversity may have been underestimated. AZD1222 recipients seropositive at baseline numbered only 6 or 7. Two doses of AZD1222 preceded a rise in Spike-specific TCR breadth and depth.

The clonotype comes from an adult in good health. This specimen consisted of peripheral blood, obtained on day 0 of AZD1222 vaccination. The gene calls are TRBV24-1 and TRBJ2-7; 8 bases are a match to TRBD1. The CDR3 sequence: CATSLSGTGSYEQYF. The CDR3, as DNA: TGTGCCACCAGTCTCTCTGGGACAGGCTCCTACGAGCAGTACTTC.